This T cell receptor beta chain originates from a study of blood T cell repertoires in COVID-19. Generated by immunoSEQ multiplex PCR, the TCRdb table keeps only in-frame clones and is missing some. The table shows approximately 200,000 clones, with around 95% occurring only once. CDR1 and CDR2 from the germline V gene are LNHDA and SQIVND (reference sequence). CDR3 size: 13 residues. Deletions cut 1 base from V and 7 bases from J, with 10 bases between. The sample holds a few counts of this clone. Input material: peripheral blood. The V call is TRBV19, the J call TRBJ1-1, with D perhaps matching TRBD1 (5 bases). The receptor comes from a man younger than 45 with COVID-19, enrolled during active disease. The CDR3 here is CASSIAGQGEAFF. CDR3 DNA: TGTGCCAGTAGTATAGCAGGGCAGGGTGAAGCTTTCTTT.